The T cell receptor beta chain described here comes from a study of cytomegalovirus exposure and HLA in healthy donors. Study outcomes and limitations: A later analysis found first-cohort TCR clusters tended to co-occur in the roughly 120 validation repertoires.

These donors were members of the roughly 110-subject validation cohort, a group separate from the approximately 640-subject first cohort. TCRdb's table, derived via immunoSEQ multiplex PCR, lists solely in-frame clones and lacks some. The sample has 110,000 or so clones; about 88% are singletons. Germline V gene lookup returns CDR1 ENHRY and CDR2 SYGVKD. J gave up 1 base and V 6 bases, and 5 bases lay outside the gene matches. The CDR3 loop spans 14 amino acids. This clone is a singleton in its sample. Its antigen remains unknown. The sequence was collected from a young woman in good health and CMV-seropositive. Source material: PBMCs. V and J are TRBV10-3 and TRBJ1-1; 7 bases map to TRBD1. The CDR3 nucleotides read TGTGCCATCAGCTTAGACAGGGCGAACACTGAAGCTTTCTTT. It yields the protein CAISLDRANTEAFF.